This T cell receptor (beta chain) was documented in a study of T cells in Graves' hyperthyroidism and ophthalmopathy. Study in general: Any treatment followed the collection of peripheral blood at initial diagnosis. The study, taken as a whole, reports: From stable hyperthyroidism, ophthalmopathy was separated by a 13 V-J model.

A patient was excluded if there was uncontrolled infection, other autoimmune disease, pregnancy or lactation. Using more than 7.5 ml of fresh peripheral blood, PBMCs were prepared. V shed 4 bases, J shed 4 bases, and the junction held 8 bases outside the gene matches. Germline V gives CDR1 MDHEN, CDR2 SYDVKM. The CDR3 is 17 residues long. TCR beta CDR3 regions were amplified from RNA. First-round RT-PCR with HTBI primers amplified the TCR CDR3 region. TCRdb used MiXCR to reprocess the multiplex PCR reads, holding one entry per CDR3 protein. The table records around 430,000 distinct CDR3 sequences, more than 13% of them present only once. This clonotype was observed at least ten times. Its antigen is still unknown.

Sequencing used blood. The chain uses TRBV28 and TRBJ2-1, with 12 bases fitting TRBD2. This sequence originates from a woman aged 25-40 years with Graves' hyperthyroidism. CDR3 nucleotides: TGTGCCAGCAGTTCGTACATGGGACTAGCGGGTTACAATGAGCAGTTCTTC. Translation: CASSSYMGLAGYNEQFF.